These 5 T cell receptor beta chains were all obtained from the same sample, sequenced in a study of cytomegalovirus exposure and HLA in healthy donors. Vbeta (60) and Jbeta (13) primers were used in the PCR. TCRdb keeps only in-frame clones here, not all; method: immunoSEQ multiplex PCR. There are about 93,000 clones in the sample; 82% occur only once, and 3% to 4% lies in the top ten. The sequencing sample was made of PBMCs. The receptors come from a man aged 50 to 60 in good health and CMV-seronegative.

The rearrangement joins TRBV6-5 to TRBJ1-3, with TRBD1 identical over 7 bases. The germline V gene has CDR1 MNHEY and CDR2 SVGAGI. V lost 5 bases and J lost 4; bases outside the gene matches: 5. This CDR3 has 14 residues. The CDR3: CASSVRGNGNTIYF. The DNA for the CDR3 is TGTGCCAGCAGTGTCAGGGGGAACGGAAACACCATATATTTT.

The chain recombines TRBV27 with TRBJ2-5; D ambiguous. Germline V lookup: CDR1 MNHEY, CDR2 SMNVEV (reference sequence). Trimming left V 5 bases short and J 2 bases short, with 9 bases between. This CDR3 contains 13 residues. Written as DNA, the CDR3 is TGTGCCAGCAGTGAACGGGTTCAAGAGACCCAGTACTTC. Translated, it gives CASSERVQETQYF.

The chain uses TRBV29-1 and TRBJ2-1, with 10 bases identical to TRBD2. The CDR3 loop spans 13 amino acids. The junction had 0 bases not matched to a gene; V was cut back by 3 bases and J by 4 bases. The germline gives CDR1 SQVTM, CDR2 ANQGSEA. CDR3 in amino acids: CSVETSGYNEQFF. The CDR3 DNA follows: TGCAGCGTTGAGACTAGCGGGTACAATGAGCAGTTCTTC.

This clone was picked up one time. This rearrangement joins TRBV5-6 to TRBJ2-7; 14 bases align to TRBD2. The V segment lost 2 bases and the J segment 5 bases; nucleotides outside the gene matches: 3. The CDR3 contains 15 residues. In germline, CDR1 is SGHDT, CDR2 YYEEEE. As DNA, the CDR3 is TGTGCCAGCAGCTTTGGGACTAGCGGGAGCCACGAGCAGTACTTC. Its translation is CASSFGTSGSHEQYF.

The J gene is TRBJ2-7, the V gene TRBV28, with TRBD2 as a possible D gene (6 bases). V was trimmed by 6 bases and J by 5 bases, leaving 17 bases between them. Germline-derived CDR1 and CDR2 are MDHEN and SYDVKM. This CDR3 is 14 amino acids long. The CDR3 is CASRSAGRFDEQYF. CDR3 DNA: TGTGCCAGCAGATCCGCGGGGAGATTCGACGAGCAGTACTTC.